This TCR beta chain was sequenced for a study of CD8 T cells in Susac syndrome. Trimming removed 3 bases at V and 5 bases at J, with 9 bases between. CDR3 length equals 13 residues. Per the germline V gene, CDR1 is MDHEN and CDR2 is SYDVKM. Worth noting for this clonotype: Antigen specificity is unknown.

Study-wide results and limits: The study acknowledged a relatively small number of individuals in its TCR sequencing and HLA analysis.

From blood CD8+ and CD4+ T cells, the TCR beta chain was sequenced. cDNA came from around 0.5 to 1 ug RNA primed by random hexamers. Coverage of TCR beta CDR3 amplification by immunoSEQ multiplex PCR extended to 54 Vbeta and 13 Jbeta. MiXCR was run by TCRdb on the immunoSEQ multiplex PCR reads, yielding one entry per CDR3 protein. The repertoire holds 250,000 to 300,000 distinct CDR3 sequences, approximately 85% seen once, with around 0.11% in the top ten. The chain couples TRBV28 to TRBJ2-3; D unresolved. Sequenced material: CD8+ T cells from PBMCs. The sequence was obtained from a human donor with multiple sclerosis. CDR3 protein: CASSFPVVDTQYF. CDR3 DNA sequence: TGTGCCAGCAGTTTTCCGGTGGTAGATACGCAGTATTTT. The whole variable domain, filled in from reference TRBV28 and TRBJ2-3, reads DVKVTQSSRYLVKRTGEKVFLECVQDMDHENMFWYRQDPGLGLRLIYFSYDVKMKEKGDIPEGYSVSREKKERFSLILESASTNQTSMYLCASSFPVVDTQYFGPGTRLTVL.